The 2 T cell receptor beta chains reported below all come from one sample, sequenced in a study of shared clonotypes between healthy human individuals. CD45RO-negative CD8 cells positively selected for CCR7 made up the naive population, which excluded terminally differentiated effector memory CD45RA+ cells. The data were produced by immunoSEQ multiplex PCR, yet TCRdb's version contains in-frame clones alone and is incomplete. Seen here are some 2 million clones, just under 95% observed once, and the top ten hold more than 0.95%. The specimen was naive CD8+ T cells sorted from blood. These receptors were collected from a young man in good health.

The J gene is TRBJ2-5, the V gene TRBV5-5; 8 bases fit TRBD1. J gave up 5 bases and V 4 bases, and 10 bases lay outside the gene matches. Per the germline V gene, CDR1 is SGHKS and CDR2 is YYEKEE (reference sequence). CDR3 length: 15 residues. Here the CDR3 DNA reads TGTGCCAGCAGCCCGACCAGGGGGCGCGGGGAGACCCAGTACTTC. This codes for CASSPTRGRGETQYF.

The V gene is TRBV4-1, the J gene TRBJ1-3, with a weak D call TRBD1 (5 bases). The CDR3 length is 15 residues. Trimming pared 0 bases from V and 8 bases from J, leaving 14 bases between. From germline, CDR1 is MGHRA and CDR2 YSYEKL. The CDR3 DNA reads TGCGCCAGCAGCCAAGATTGGCAGGGTCGTCACACCATATATTTT. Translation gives CASSQDWQGRHTIYF.